One and the same sample provided the 32 T cell receptor beta chains below, sequenced in a study of blood T cell repertoires in COVID-19. Clones were read by immunoSEQ multiplex PCR, and TCRdb kept only the in-frame ones, dropping some. The sample has some 700,000 clones, just under 90% seen once. Sequences were obtained from peripheral blood. The receptors were sampled from a woman aged 18-29 years with acute or convalescent COVID-19.

The chain recombines TRBV5-1 with TRBJ2-3, with a weak D call TRBD2 (5 bases). V was clipped by 5 bases and J by 4 bases, with 14 bases between them. Germline V CDR1 and CDR2: SGHRS, YFSETQ. The CDR3 covers 14 residues. Here the CDR3 reads CASRSRLAADTQYF. DNA of the CDR3: TGCGCCAGCAGATCACGGCTAGCAGCAGATACGCAGTATTTT.

The chain joins TRBV10-1 to TRBJ1-1; D perhaps matches TRBD1 (5 bases). Germline CDR1 is WNHNN and CDR2 is SYGVQD (reference sequence). V lost 1 base and J lost 4, with 13 bases in between. The CDR3 spans 15 residues. CDR3 DNA sequence: TGCGCCAGCAGTGAGTTTGGAGGGGCTGGCACTGAAGCTTTCTTT. This sequence encodes CASSEFGGAGTEAFF.

The chain employs TRBV2 and TRBJ2-3; the D gene is possibly TRBD2 (6 bases). With 1 base removed from V and 1 base from J, the gap between germline ends came to 9 bases. The CDR3 covers 15 residues. Germline lookup yields CDR1 SNHLY and CDR2 FYNNEI. CDR3 region: CASSEEAGRTDTQYF. CDR3 DNA: TGTGCCAGCAGTGAAGAGGCGGGGCGCACAGATACGCAGTATTTT.

The V call is TRBV27, the J call TRBJ2-7, with TRBD1 matching over 7 bases. Looked up from germline, CDR1 is MNHEY and CDR2 is SMNVEV (reference sequence). CDR3 length equals 15 residues. V dropped 2 bases and J dropped 3; count of bases not matched to a gene: 7. The CDR3 nucleotides read TGTGCCAGCAGTTTAAGACAGGGTGCCGACTACGAGCAGTACTTC. It specifies CASSLRQGADYEQYF.

This clone has more than one count but fewer than ten. The rearrangement uses TRBV3-1 (or the pseudogene TRBV3-2) and TRBJ1-2; no definite D call. This CDR3 comprises 10 residues. Per the germline V gene, CDR1 is LGHDT and CDR2 is YNNKEL (reference sequence). The V gene lost 8 bases and the J gene lost 4 bases, with 5 bases spanning the gap. This chain's CDR3 is CASSGYGYTF. The CDR3, as DNA: TGTGCCAGCTCAGGCTATGGCTACACCTTC.

The chain uses TRBV10-3 and TRBJ1-1, with D tentatively TRBD1 (5 bases). Trimming took off 0 bases at V and 5 bases at J, with 19 bases between the two ends. The CDR3 length is 17 residues. The germline gives CDR1 ENHRY, CDR2 SYGVKD. Written as DNA, the CDR3 is TGTGCCATCAGTGAGTCCTCCCCCCTACAGGCTGATACTGAAGCTTTCTTT. As protein: CAISESSPLQADTEAFF.

The chain recombines TRBV5-1 with TRBJ1-3; maybe TRBD1 (6 bases). The CDR3 extends over 15 amino acids. Germline V CDR1 and CDR2: SGHRS, YFSETQ. Trimming removed 0 bases at V and 4 bases at J, with 11 bases between. Written as DNA, the CDR3 is TGCGCCAGCAGCTTGGGGCCAGGGGAAGGAAACACCATATATTTT. Its protein is CASSLGPGEGNTIYF. Complete variable domain (other parts from reference TRBV5-1 and TRBJ1-3): KAGVTQTPRYLIKTRGQQVTLSCSPISGHRSVSWYQQTPGQGLQFLFEYFSETQRNKGNFPGRFSGRQFSNSRSEMNVSTLELGDSALYLCASSLGPGEGNTIYFGEGSWLTVV.

V gene TRBV20-1 combines with J gene TRBJ1-5, with a tentative D call TRBD1 (6 bases). Germline V lookup: CDR1 DFQATT, CDR2 SNEGSKA (reference sequence). The V end was cut by 3 bases, the J end by 7 bases, with 22 bases between. CDR3 length: 16 residues. The CDR3 DNA sequence: TGCAGTGCTAGTAGGGGTGGGACATCACCGGGGCAGCCCCAGCATTTT. Residues: CSASRGGTSPGQPQHF.

The chain combines TRBV11-2 with TRBJ1-3; D not certain. V shed 1 base and J shed 0 bases, with 4 bases lying between them. The germline gives CDR1 SGHAT, CDR2 FQNNGV. This CDR3 has 14 amino acids. CDR3 sequence: CASSLGISGNTIYF. The CDR3 DNA follows: TGTGCCAGCAGCTTAGGTATCTCTGGAAACACCATATATTTT.

The chain joins TRBV18 to TRBJ1-2; TRBD1 matches 7 bases. This CDR3 comprises 15 residues. Trimming cost V 6 bases and J 6 bases; bases outside gene matches: 13. Germline V lookup: CDR1 KGHSH, CDR2 LQKENI. CDR3 bases: TGTGCCAGCTCTTCAAAGGGGGCTGGCGGGAATGGCTACACCTTC. Its protein product is CASSSKGAGGNGYTF.

Remarks on this clone: Distinct nucleotide sequences in the sample also encode this CDR3. The chain couples TRBV6-5 to TRBJ1-1; no definite D call. The CDR3 totals 14 residues. V was shortened by 0 bases and J by 5 bases, with 10 bases between the two germline ends. Germline V CDR1 and CDR2: MNHEY, SVGAGI. CDR3 DNA: TGTGCCAGCAGTTACTCTGCCGGAGGGACTGAAGCTTTCTTT. This gives the protein CASSYSAGGTEAFF.

V usage is TRBV6-2 or TRBV6-3 and J usage is TRBJ1-1; no definite D call. Germline-derived CDR1 and CDR2 are MNHEY and SVGEGT. This CDR3 is built from 16 residues. V lost 0 bases, J lost 1 base, and 12 bases lay in between. CDR3 in amino acids: CASSYSWLSPNTEAFF. The CDR3 DNA is TGTGCCAGCAGTTACTCTTGGTTGAGTCCGAACACTGAAGCTTTCTTT.

The chain links TRBV5-1 to TRBJ1-1; D is uncertain. V gave up 3 bases and J gave up 0 bases, with 9 bases separating them. From germline, CDR1 is SGHRS and CDR2 YFSETQ. This CDR3 has 14 residues. The CDR3 here is CASSSAVMNTEAFF. The CDR3 DNA reads as TGCGCCAGCAGCTCCGCAGTCATGAACACTGAAGCTTTCTTT.

The V call is TRBV6-5, the J call TRBJ2-7, with TRBD1 matching over 7 bases. V lost 10 bases to trimming and J lost 0 bases; unmatched junction nucleotides: 12. This CDR3 region has 15 residues. In germline, CDR1 is MNHEY, CDR2 SVGAGI. The CDR3 DNA is TGTGCCACCCGGAGGACAGGCTCAAGCTCCTACGAGCAGTACTTC. Protein sequence: CATRRTGSSSYEQYF.

The CDR3 is CASKAGPQETQYF. CDR3 nucleotide sequence: TGTGCCAGCAAGGCAGGGCCTCAAGAGACCCAGTACTTC. J is TRBJ2-5 and V is TRBV5-4; a possible D gene is TRBD1 (5 bases). Trimming cost V 6 bases and J 2 bases, with 11 bases left between them. This CDR3 region has 13 residues. CDR1 is SGHNT, CDR2 YYREEE, per germline (reference sequence).

This chain uses TRBV6-5 with TRBJ1-1, with TRBD1 matching 7 bases. Germline CDR1 and CDR2: MNHEY and SVGAGI. V gave up 2 bases and J gave up 5 bases; unmatched junction bases: 11. The CDR3 is made up of 16 amino acids. CDR3 nucleotides: TGTGCCAGCAGTTACGGGCCGGAGGGGGCTAGGACTGAAGCTTTCTTT. Residues: CASSYGPEGARTEAFF.

The J gene is TRBJ2-5, the V gene TRBV24-1, with D possibly matching TRBD1 (6 bases). V was cut by 4 bases and J by 5 bases, with 16 bases left in between. The V gene's germline CDR1 is KGHDR and CDR2 SFDVKD. The CDR3 has 15 amino acids. DNA of the CDR3: TGTGCCACCAGTGAGCCTACAGGGCACCCCGAGACCCAGTACTTC. As protein: CATSEPTGHPETQYF.

The J gene is TRBJ2-7, the V gene TRBV11-2, with 8 nucleotides matching TRBD1. V lost 3 bases and J lost 2; bases outside the gene matches: 3. Germline assignment: CDR1 SGHAT and CDR2 FQNNGV. The CDR3 has 14 amino acids. CDR3 in amino acids: CASSFWDRPYEQYF. Written as DNA, the CDR3 is TGTGCCAGCAGCTTTTGGGACAGGCCCTACGAGCAGTACTTC.

The chain couples TRBV6-5 to TRBJ2-7; 9 nucleotides match TRBD2. CDR3 length: 13 residues. Per germline, CDR1 MNHEY and CDR2 SVGAGI. V trimming: 6 bases; J trimming: 2 bases; junction bases outside the gene matches: 2. The CDR3 sequence: CASRASGAYEQYF. DNA for the CDR3: TGTGCCAGCAGGGCTAGCGGGGCCTACGAGCAGTACTTC.

This chain joins TRBV2 and TRBJ1-1; D is ambiguous. This CDR3 spans 13 amino acids. V was cut by 5 bases and J by 4 bases, with 11 bases left in between. Germline V gene sequence: CDR1 SNHLY, CDR2 FYNNEI. The CDR3 protein is CASSYRDSTEAFF. The CDR3 region has the DNA TGTGCCAGCAGTTACAGAGATAGCACTGAAGCTTTCTTT.

The chain joins TRBV5-6 to TRBJ1-2, with 7 positions matching TRBD1. The germline V gene has CDR1 SGHDT and CDR2 YYEEEE. This CDR3 contains 12 residues. Germline trimming cut 4 bases from V and 6 bases from J; bases unmatched to any gene: 3. CDR3 in amino acids: CASSGTAHGYTF. As DNA, the CDR3 is TGTGCCAGCAGCGGGACAGCTCATGGCTACACCTTC.

The chain links TRBV7-2 to TRBJ2-5; TRBD1 matches 9 bases. V was pared by 2 bases and J by 5 bases, with 6 bases of the junction left unmatched. This CDR3 spans 15 amino acids. The germline gives CDR1 SGHTA, CDR2 FQGNSA. The CDR3, as DNA: TGTGCCAGCAGCTTAACTACAGGGGGCTGGGAGACCCAGTACTTC. Its protein product is CASSLTTGGWETQYF.

J is TRBJ1-2 and V is TRBV6-1; 8 positions agree with TRBD1. CDR1 is MNHNS and CDR2 is SASEGT in the germline V gene. The CDR3 consists of 16 residues. Losses at the gene ends were 0 bases for V and 5 bases for J; bases not matched to a gene: 8. The CDR3 reads CASSEARGHYGYGYTF. The CDR3 DNA is TGTGCCAGCAGTGAAGCCAGGGGGCATTATGGATATGGCTACACCTTC.

The CDR3 DNA reads as TGCAGTGCTAGTGACCAGGTGCATGGGGCCAACGTCCTGACTTTC. Its translation is CSASDQVHGANVLTF. The rearrangement links TRBV20-1 to TRBJ2-6, with D uncertain. V was cut by 3 bases and J by 3 bases, with 12 bases left in between. Germline values: CDR1 DFQATT, CDR2 SNEGSKA (reference sequence). This CDR3 has 15 amino acids.

The genes are TRBV28 and TRBJ1-2; 7 bases align to TRBD1. With V trimmed by 3 bases and J by 7 bases, 14 bases remained unmatched. There are 16 residues in the CDR3. Per the germline V gene, CDR1 is MDHEN and CDR2 is SYDVKM. CDR3 DNA sequence: TGTGCCAGCAGTTTTTATCCAGGGGGTAGTATCTCTGGCTACACCTTC. Its protein product is CASSFYPGGSISGYTF.

This chain links TRBV30 with TRBJ1-1; D is unresolved. Trimming cost V 3 bases and J 5 bases, with 10 bases left between them. CDR3 length: 12 residues. Looked up from germline, CDR1 is GTSNPN and CDR2 is SVGIG (reference sequence). CDR3 loop: CAWSFERTEAFF. The CDR3 nucleotides read TGTGCCTGGAGCTTTGAGAGGACTGAAGCTTTCTTT.

V gene TRBV6-5 combines with J gene TRBJ1-1; no clear D gene. Per germline, CDR1 MNHEY and CDR2 SVGAGI. CDR3 length equals 14 residues. Trimming took off 5 bases at V and 6 bases at J, with 16 bases between the two ends. CDR3: CASSRTAWGAEAFF. CDR3 coding DNA: TGTGCCAGCAGTCGGACTGCTTGGGGAGCTGAAGCTTTCTTT.

CDR3 protein: CASSYDRGNGYTF. In nucleotides, the CDR3 is TGTGCCAGTTCCTACGACAGGGGGAACGGCTACACCTTC. The rearrangement links TRBV19 to TRBJ1-2; TRBD1 matches 9 bases. V was pared by 8 bases and J by 8 bases, with 9 bases of the junction left unmatched. The V gene's germline CDR1 is LNHDA and CDR2 SQIVND (reference sequence). The CDR3 contains 13 residues.

V and J are TRBV6-6 and TRBJ1-1; possibly TRBD1 for D (6 bases). The germline V gene has CDR1 MNHNY and CDR2 SVGAGI (reference sequence). The CDR3 has 15 residues. Trimming cost V 4 bases and J 5 bases, with 17 bases left between them. The CDR3 loop reads CASSSLTGTQTEAFF. CDR3 bases: TGTGCCAGCAGTTCCCTTACCGGGACACAAACTGAAGCTTTCTTT.

The V call is TRBV3-1 (or the pseudogene TRBV3-2), the J call TRBJ2-3; 11 bases agree with TRBD2. This CDR3 is 16 amino acids long. Germline CDR1 is LGHDT and CDR2 is YNNKEL (reference sequence). Trimming cost V 2 bases and J 7 bases; bases outside gene matches: 8. CDR3 protein: CASSQLAGGGGNTQYF. The CDR3 DNA reads as TGTGCCAGCAGCCAACTAGCGGGGGGCGGGGGAAATACGCAGTATTTT.

This sequence joins TRBV18 and TRBJ1-2; D gene unclear. Germline V gene lookup returns CDR1 KGHSH and CDR2 LQKENI. CDR3 length: 15 residues. The germline V and J ends were trimmed by 2 bases and 4 bases, with 14 bases remaining between them. The CDR3 DNA is TGTGCCAGCTCACCAACCTCGGCGGGAGGCTATGGCTACACCTTC. As protein: CASSPTSAGGYGYTF.

The chain combines TRBV19 with TRBJ1-6; 9 bases are a match to TRBD1. This CDR3 is built from 16 residues. Germline assignment: CDR1 LNHDA and CDR2 SQIVND (reference sequence). The V segment lost 5 bases and the J segment 5 bases; nucleotides outside the gene matches: 7. The chain's CDR3 is CASSSWTGVDNSPLHF. CDR3 bases: TGTGCCAGTAGTTCTTGGACAGGGGTGGATAATTCACCCCTCCACTTT.